The clone carrying this T cell receptor beta chain was counted once. What it binds is not known. The data were obtained in a study of cytomegalovirus exposure and HLA in healthy donors. This CDR3 comprises 15 residues. Germline V gene lookup returns CDR1 MNHEY and CDR2 SVGAGI. V was clipped by 6 bases and J by 6 bases; unmatched bases: 9. The method was immunoSEQ multiplex PCR; TCRdb's version includes in-frame clones alone and lacks a portion of them. The profile shows 130,000 to 150,000 clones, just under 90% of them singletons. Study observations and caveats: TCR beta chains numbering about 160 were designated cytomegalovirus-associated. Diagnosis of cytomegalovirus status made by the classifier reportedly showed high specificity and sensitivity.

Sequences were obtained from PBMCs. The rearrangement uses TRBV6-5 and TRBJ2-7; TRBD1 matches 12 bases. The sequence derives from a woman in her 30s in good health and CMV-seropositive. The CDR3 here is CASSGGDRGLGEQYF. In DNA form, the CDR3 reads TGTGCCAGCAGCGGTGGGGACAGGGGGCTGGGCGAGCAGTACTTC.